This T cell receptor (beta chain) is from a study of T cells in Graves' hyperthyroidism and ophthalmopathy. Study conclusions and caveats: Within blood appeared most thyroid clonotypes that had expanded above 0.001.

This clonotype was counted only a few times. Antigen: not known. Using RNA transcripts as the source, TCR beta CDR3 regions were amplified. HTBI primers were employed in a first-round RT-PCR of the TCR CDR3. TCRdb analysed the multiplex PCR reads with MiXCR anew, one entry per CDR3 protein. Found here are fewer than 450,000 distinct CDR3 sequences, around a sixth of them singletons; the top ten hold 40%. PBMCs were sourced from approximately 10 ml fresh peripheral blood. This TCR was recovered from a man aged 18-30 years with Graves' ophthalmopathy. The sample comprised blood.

The CDR3 DNA sequence: TGTGCCAGCAGTCAAACCTCGGGAGGGAGGGGCAATCAGCCCCAGCATTTT. As protein: CASSQTSGGRGNQPQHF. J is TRBJ1-5 and V is TRBV2; D is undetermined. The CDR3 covers 17 residues. Germline V gene sequence: CDR1 SNHLY, CDR2 FYNNEI. With 5 bases removed from V and 2 bases from J, the gap between germline ends came to 19 bases.